This entry features one T cell receptor beta chain sequence. Its target is not known. The data derive from a study of cytomegalovirus exposure and HLA in healthy donors. Points from the study as a whole: Listed as cytomegalovirus-associated were about 160 TCR beta chains. Most of the TCR beta V segments (in an earlier analysis) were productive either about 87% or about 30% of the time.

PCR was performed using 60 Vbeta and 13 Jbeta primers. Per the original methods: Unique TCR beta chains totaled about 73 million in a later count, with approximately 10 million of them shared. Repertoires were generated with immunoSEQ multiplex PCR, while TCRdb's copy carries only in-frame clones and drops some. V, J and clone size are taken as reported in that table, and D and trimming were inferred from the DNA itself. In the table there are 150,000 or so clones, about 76% of which are singletons. The V gene's germline CDR1 is SGHRS and CDR2 YFSETQ. Deletions cut 0 bases from V and 0 bases from J, with 10 bases between. This CDR3 region has 16 residues.

This TCR came from a female donor in good health and CMV-seronegative. The chain employs TRBV5-1 and TRBJ1-5; D is uncertain. The sample comprised PBMCs. CDR3 DNA sequence: TGCGCCAGCAGCTTGGAGGCAGGCTATAGCAATCAGCCCCAGCATTTT. Translating it yields CASSLEAGYSNQPQHF.